The text below deals with one TCR beta chain. This entry comes from a study of shared clonotypes between healthy human individuals. In the study overall: Plates per donor: three CD4 naive, three CD4 memory, two CD8 naive, one CD8 memory.

This CDR3 has 13 amino acids. Trimming took off 3 bases at V and 1 base at J, with 6 bases between the two ends. CDR1 SNHLY and CDR2 FYNNEI come from the germline V gene. Cells designated naive CD8 were CD45RO-negative and were positively selected for CCR7, with terminally differentiated effector memory CD45RA+ cells excluded. Genomic DNA belonging to each subset was distributed in equal measure over several immunoSEQ plates. Profiled with immunoSEQ multiplex PCR; TCRdb holds only in-frame clones, not every one. This table holds 1.5 million to 2.5 million clones, about 95% found once. Specimen: naive CD8+ T cells sorted from blood. This chain connects TRBV2 to TRBJ1-1; TRBD1 might be the D (5 bases). The TCR comes from a man younger than 30 in good health. As DNA, the CDR3 is TGTGCCAGCAGTGATGGGGGGAACACTGAAGCTTTCTTT. Amino acids: CASSDGGNTEAFF.